The clone carrying this T cell receptor (beta chain) was counted between two and nine times. Antigen: not known. Trimming removed 2 bases at V and 1 base at J, with 5 bases between. Germline CDR1 MNHEY, CDR2 SVGEGT. This CDR3 has 14 amino acids. This sample is drawn from a study of T cells after yellow fever vaccination. Study observations and caveats: Subsequent to the booster, the majority of primary-vaccination clones reappeared (roughly 96% CD4, roughly 90% CD8). Abundant contaminating clonotypes from the bulk population could appear in FACS-sorted repertoires.

UMIs and a universal primer site were added when TCR cDNA was made by 5'RACE template switching. TCRdb re-derived calls from the 5' RACE reads in MiXCR, one entry per CDR3 protein. The table has about 260,000 distinct CDR3 sequences, roughly 13% seen once. The chain has TRBV6-2 or TRBV6-3 and TRBJ2-2, with D possibly TRBD1 on 5 matching bases. Sequenced here: CD4+ T cells sorted from PBMCs, sampled 45 days after the yellow fever booster vaccination. The source of this sequence is a man aged 30 to 45 who received the YFV17D yellow fever vaccine. CDR3 in amino acids: CASSYQGNTGELFF. CDR3 bases: TGTGCCAGCAGTTACCAGGGGAACACCGGGGAGCTGTTTTTT.